A selection of T cell receptor beta chains follows, all from one sample in a study of Tregs in tolerant kidney transplant recipients. TCRdb's copy holds only in-frame clones and misses some; the assay was immunoSEQ multiplex PCR. Among about 240,000 clones listed, roughly 80% were seen once. The material sequenced was CD4+ T cells from blood. These receptor sequences come from a human donor in good health. Both conserved end residues are part of each CDR3. D genes are given only for firm matches. Size values are once, few and many counts, or a class for expanded clones, and some rows have none.

D gene,V gene,clone size,J gene,CDR3 protein,CDR3 DNA
TRBD2,TRBV15,-,TRBJ2-3,CATSIRGGQGDTQYF,TGTGCCACCAGCATCCGGGGGGGGCAGGGAGATACGCAGTATTTT
TRBD2,TRBV5-4,-,TRBJ2-1,CASSSDASGSHPNEQFF,TGTGCCAGCAGCTCCGATGCTAGCGGGAGTCATCCCAATGAGCAGTTCTTC
-,TRBV6-1,-,TRBJ1-2,CASSGRGKGSYGYTF,TGTGCCAGCAGTGGGAGAGGCAAGGGGAGCTATGGCTACACCTTC
-,TRBV5-1,once,TRBJ2-1,CASSLGLYVRGPFRVF,TGCGCCAGCAGCTTGGGCCTATATGTGCGGGGGCCCTTTAGGGTCTTC
TRBD1,TRBV7-9,-,TRBJ1-2,CASSFRQGPNYGYTF,TGTGCCAGCAGCTTTAGACAGGGTCCAAACTATGGCTACACCTTC
-,TRBV19,-,TRBJ1-6,CASSMIQRHSPLHF,TGTGCCAGTAGTATGATACAAAGGCATTCACCCCTCCACTTT
-,TRBV10-1,-,TRBJ1-5,CASRLPGHTLGQPQHF,TGCGCCAGCAGACTTCCGGGACACACTTTGGGCCAGCCCCAGCATTTT
-,TRBV9,-,TRBJ1-3,CASSVGPGPGNTIYF,TGTGCCAGCAGCGTAGGGCCAGGGCCTGGAAACACCATATATTTT
TRBD1,TRBV7-8,-,TRBJ2-5,CASSLTNRGRQETQYF,TGTGCCAGCAGCTTAACAAACAGGGGGCGGCAAGAGACCCAGTACTTC
TRBD2,TRBV9,-,TRBJ2-1,CASSSRTSGGSQFF,TGTGCCAGCAGCTCCCGGACTAGCGGGGGGTCGCAGTTCTTC
-,TRBV6-6,-,TRBJ2-1,CASRAGPGTIEQFF,TGTGCCAGCAGGGCGGGCCCCGGTACGATCGAGCAGTTCTTC
TRBD1,TRBV4-1,-,TRBJ2-2,CASSRGQGATGELFF,TGCGCCAGCAGCCGGGGACAGGGGGCAACCGGGGAGCTGTTTTTT
-,TRBV5-1,-,TRBJ1-1,CASSLTGNTEAFF,TGCGCCAGCAGTTTGACCGGGAACACTGAAGCTTTCTTT
-,TRBV7-8,-,TRBJ1-1,CASSPPGILNTEAFF,TGTGCCAGCAGCCCCCCAGGGATTCTGAACACTGAAGCTTTCTTT
TRBD1,TRBV4-1,-,TRBJ2-7,CASSQEQGAFYYEQYF,TGCGCCAGCAGCCAAGAGCAGGGGGCGTTTTACTACGAGCAGTACTTC
TRBD1,TRBV7-9,once,TRBJ1-4,CASSLGTGGSPLFF,TGTGCCAGCAGCTTAGGAACAGGGGGTAGCCCTCTGTTTTTT